Given below is one T cell receptor (beta chain) in context. RNA totalling roughly 0.5 to 1 ug underwent reverse transcription with random hexamers. MiXCR was run by TCRdb on the immunoSEQ multiplex PCR reads, yielding one entry per CDR3 protein. The data contain 140,000 or so distinct CDR3 sequences, approximately 94% of them singletons. This entry comes from a study of CD8 T cells in Susac syndrome. Study-level background: The Susac syndrome patients were therapy-naive, on corticosteroids, or on intravenous immunoglobulin alone at blood draw.

Germline-derived CDR1 and CDR2 are SGDLS and YYNGEE. V was shortened by 0 bases and J by 4 bases, with 11 bases between the two germline ends. The CDR3 loop spans 15 amino acids. Input material: CD4+ T cells from PBMCs. The chain recombines TRBV9 with TRBJ2-1; D is perhaps TRBD1 (6 bases). The clonotype comes from a human donor with Susac syndrome. The CDR3 protein is CASSVAGDLYNEQFF. Written as DNA, the CDR3 is TGTGCCAGCAGCGTAGCAGGGGACCTATACAATGAGCAGTTCTTC.